This T cell receptor beta chain was captured by sequencing in a study of blood T cell repertoires in COVID-19. Study-level background: Samples representing acute and convalescent COVID-19 were sourced from the United States, Italy and Spain. Sample material is recorded as cDNA or gDNA derived from T cells, B-cell-depleted T cells, or PBMCs.

Per germline, CDR1 SGHRS and CDR2 YFSETQ. V lost 0 bases, J lost 1 base, and 7 bases lay in between. This CDR3 is built from 15 residues. Original processing notes: Nucleated cell counts were estimated from reference gene primer amplification. Sequencing was performed with immunoSEQ multiplex PCR; in TCRdb, only in-frame clones are kept and a portion is missing. V and J calls and clone size are those listed in that table; D and trimming were worked out from the DNA. Among about 270,000 clones listed, about 86% were seen once. This TCR came from an older man with acute or convalescent COVID-19. The rearrangement uses TRBV5-1 and TRBJ2-2; D is uncertain. Sequences were obtained from peripheral blood. Written as DNA, the CDR3 is TGCGCCAGCAGCTTGGACGGGTGGAACACCGGGGAGCTGTTTTTT. Encoded protein: CASSLDGWNTGELFF.